This record covers a single T cell receptor (beta chain). These data are taken from a study of control samples from healthy donors and cancer patients. J lost 2 bases, V lost 0 bases, and 3 bases had no gene match. CDR3 length equals 15 residues. Per the germline V gene, CDR1 is SGDLS and CDR2 is YYNGEE. Sequencing was performed with immunoSEQ multiplex PCR; in TCRdb, only in-frame clones are kept and a portion is missing. The table has about 140,000 clones, more than 80% seen once. The sequence derives from a man aged 18 to 29 in good health. This chain joins TRBV9 and TRBJ1-2; 8 bases are shared with TRBD1. Sequenced input: blood. CDR3: CASSVAGTGNYGYTF. The CDR3 DNA reads as TGTGCCAGCAGCGTAGCCGGGACAGGAAACTATGGCTACACCTTC.